This record covers a single T cell receptor (beta chain). This entry comes from a study of blood T cell repertoires in COVID-19. Study overall: Samples came from the United States, Italy and Spain, spanning acute and convalescent COVID-19. PBMCs, B-cell-depleted T cells, or T cells were the source of the cDNA or gDNA that made up the material.

Germline-derived CDR1 and CDR2 are SQVTM and ANQGSEA. V shed 5 bases and J shed 4 bases, with 14 bases lying between them. CDR3 length: 13 amino acids. As originally analysed: Counts of nucleated cells, estimated from reference gene primer amplification, were obtained. Profiled with immunoSEQ multiplex PCR; TCRdb holds only in-frame clones, not every one. V, J and clone size derive from that table, while D and trimming were established from the DNA sequence. The sample has just over 250,000 clones; over 75% are singletons. The chain employs TRBV29-1 and TRBJ1-2, with D tentatively TRBD1 (6 bases). The sequence came from a woman in her forties or fifties with acute or convalescent COVID-19. Source material: peripheral blood. The CDR3 here is CSVILGASYGYTF. In nucleotides, the CDR3 is TGCAGCGTTATATTGGGGGCTAGCTATGGCTACACCTTC.